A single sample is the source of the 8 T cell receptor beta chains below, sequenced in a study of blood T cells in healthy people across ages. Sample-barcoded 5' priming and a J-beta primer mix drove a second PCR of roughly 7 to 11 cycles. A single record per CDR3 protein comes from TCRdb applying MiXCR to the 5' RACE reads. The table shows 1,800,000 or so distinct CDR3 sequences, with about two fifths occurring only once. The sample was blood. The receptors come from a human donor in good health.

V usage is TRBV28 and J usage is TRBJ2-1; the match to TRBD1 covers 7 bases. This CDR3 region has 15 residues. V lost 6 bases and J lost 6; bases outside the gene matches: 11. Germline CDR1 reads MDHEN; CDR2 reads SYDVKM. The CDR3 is CASSPSPAGGNEQFF. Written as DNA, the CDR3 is TGTGCCAGCAGCCCTAGCCCGGCAGGGGGCAATGAGCAGTTCTTC.

The CDR3 sequence is CASSQEGTGAEQETQYF. Here the CDR3 DNA reads TGCGCCAGCAGCCAAGAAGGTACGGGGGCGGAACAAGAGACCCAGTACTTC. The chain employs TRBV4-1 and TRBJ2-5; D assignment may be TRBD1 or TRBD2 (6 bases each). The CDR3 has 17 residues. The germline V and J ends were trimmed by 0 bases and 2 bases, with 16 bases remaining between them. Germline V gives CDR1 MGHRA, CDR2 YSYEKL.

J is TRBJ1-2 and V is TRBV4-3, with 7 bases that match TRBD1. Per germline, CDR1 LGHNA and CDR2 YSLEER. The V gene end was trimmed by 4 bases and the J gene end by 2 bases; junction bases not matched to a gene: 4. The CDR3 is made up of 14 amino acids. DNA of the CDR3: TGCGCCAGCAGCCTTCACAGGGGAAACTATGGCTACACCTTC. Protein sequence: CASSLHRGNYGYTF.

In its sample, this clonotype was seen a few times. In DNA form, the CDR3 reads TGCGCCAGCAGCCGTTACGTAGGGTCTATTTTGGATACGCAGTATTTT. Its protein is CASSRYVGSILDTQYF. V and J are TRBV4-3 and TRBJ2-3, with D unresolved. This CDR3 contains 16 residues. Looked up from germline, CDR1 is LGHNA and CDR2 is YSLEER. V was pared by 4 bases and J by 6 bases, with 20 bases between.

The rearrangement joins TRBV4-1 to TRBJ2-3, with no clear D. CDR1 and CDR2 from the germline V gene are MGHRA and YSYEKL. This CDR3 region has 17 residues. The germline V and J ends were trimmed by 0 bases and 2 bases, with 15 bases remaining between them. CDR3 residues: CASSQDPPPTSTDTQYF. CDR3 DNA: TGCGCCAGCAGCCAAGACCCCCCGCCCACCTCCACAGATACGCAGTATTTT.

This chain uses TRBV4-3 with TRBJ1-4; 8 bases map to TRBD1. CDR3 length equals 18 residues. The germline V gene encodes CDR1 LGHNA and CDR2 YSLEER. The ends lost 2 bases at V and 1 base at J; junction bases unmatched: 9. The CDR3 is CASSQLTDRDQTNEKLFF. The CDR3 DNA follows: TGCGCCAGCAGCCAACTTACGGACAGGGATCAAACTAATGAAAAACTGTTTTTT.

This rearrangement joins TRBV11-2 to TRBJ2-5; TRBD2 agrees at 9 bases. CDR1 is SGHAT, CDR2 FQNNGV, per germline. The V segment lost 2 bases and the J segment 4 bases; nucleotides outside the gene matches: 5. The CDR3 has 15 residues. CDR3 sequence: CASSLMGLAGETQYF. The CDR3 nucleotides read TGTGCCAGCAGCTTAATGGGACTAGCCGGAGAGACCCAGTACTTC.

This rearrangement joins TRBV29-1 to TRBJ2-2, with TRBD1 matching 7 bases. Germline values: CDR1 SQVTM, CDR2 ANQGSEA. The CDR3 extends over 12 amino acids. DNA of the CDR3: TGCAGTGCTCGACAGGGAACCGGGGAGCTGTTTTTT. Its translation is CSARQGTGELFF.